This TCR beta chain was observed in a study of cytomegalovirus exposure and HLA in healthy donors. Whole-study results and caveats: A later analysis showed HLA-associated TCR beta chains outstripping equally common others in clonal expansion.

Trimming took off 4 bases at V and 0 bases at J, with 8 bases between the two ends. This CDR3 comprises 14 residues. The germline gives CDR1 WNHNN, CDR2 SYGVQD (reference sequence). On this clone: Antigen unknown.

Primers for the PCR totalled 60 Vbeta and 13 Jbeta. Sequencing was performed with immunoSEQ multiplex PCR; in TCRdb, only in-frame clones are kept and a portion is missing. Of some 240,000 clones listed, about 72% are singletons. This chain links TRBV10-1 with TRBJ2-3; D not resolved. The sequence was obtained from a male donor in good health and CMV-seronegative. The sample comprised PBMCs. The CDR3 loop is CASSVAVSTDTQYF. The DNA for the CDR3 is TGCGCCAGCAGTGTGGCAGTTAGCACAGATACGCAGTATTTT.